A selection of T cell receptor beta chains follows, all from one sample in a study of blood T cell repertoires in COVID-19. The protocol was immunoSEQ multiplex PCR, while the TCRdb copy is restricted to in-frame clones and leaves out a portion. The sample has 30,000 to 35,000 clones, about 90% seen once; the top ten hold 35% to 55%. Material for sequencing was peripheral blood. Receptors were obtained from a human donor in a cohort sampled during active COVID-19. Each CDR3 is given with its conserved first and last residue. A D gene is named only where the DNA matches it firmly. Size is omitted from some rows. Given values are once, few, many or a class for expanded clones.

j_call v_call clone_size d_call cdr3_aa cdr3_nt
TRBJ1-6 TRBV3-1/TRBV3-2 many TRBD1 CASSQGSGQGPRNSPLHF TGTGCCAGCAGCCAAGGCTCGGGACAGGGGCCGCGCAATTCACCCCTCCACTTT
TRBJ2-5 TRBV7-2 - TRBD1 CASSPGQGRFGETQYF TGTGCCAGCAGCCCAGGACAGGGTCGCTTCGGCGAGACCCAGTACTTC
TRBJ2-3 TRBV9 - TRBD2 CASSAGTSENTDTQYF TGTGCCAGCAGCGCGGGGACTAGCGAGAACACAGATACGCAGTATTTT
TRBJ2-2 TRBV7-7 - - CASSLRVTGELFF TGTGCTAGCAGCTTGCGAGTTACCGGGGAGCTGTTTTTT
TRBJ2-3 TRBV2 - - CANQDRGLADTQYF TGTGCCAACCAGGACAGAGGGTTGGCAGATACGCAGTATTTT
TRBJ2-7 TRBV18 - TRBD1 CASSQGTGTSYEQYF TGTGCCAGCTCACAAGGGACAGGAACCTCCTACGAGCAGTACTTC
TRBJ2-7 TRBV4-3 - TRBD2 CASSQRLALEQYF TGCGCCAGCAGCCAACGACTAGCGCTCGAGCAGTACTTC
TRBJ2-5 TRBV10-3 - TRBD2 CAISRTSGVETQYF TGTGCCATCAGTCGGACTAGCGGGGTGGAGACCCAGTACTTC
TRBJ2-3 TRBV7-2 - - CASSLVPPPARSTDTQYF TGTGCCAGCAGCTTAGTTCCTCCCCCAGCGAGAAGCACAGATACGCAGTATTTT
TRBJ2-1 TRBV6-2/TRBV6-3 - TRBD2 CASSSAGGHNEQFF TGTGCCAGCAGTTCAGCGGGGGGGCACAATGAGCAGTTCTTC
TRBJ2-1 TRBV7-9 - TRBD2 CASSLRGSSYNEQFF TGTGCCAGCAGCTTGCGGGGGAGCTCCTACAATGAGCAGTTCTTC
TRBJ1-6 TRBV19 - - CASSIGGRGLPSPLHF TGTGCCAGTAGTATTGGGGGCCGGGGTCTACCTTCACCCCTCCACTTT
TRBJ2-7 TRBV9 - - CASSVASGAGFDEQYF TGTGCCAGCAGCGTAGCGTCCGGTGCGGGGTTCGACGAGCAGTACTTC
TRBJ1-1 TRBV3-1/TRBV3-2 once - CASSQDGGYMNTEAFF TGTGCCAGCAGCCAAGATGGCGGGTACATGAACACTGAAGCTTTCTTT
TRBJ2-5 TRBV3-1/TRBV3-2 - - CASSQAGSETQYF TGTGCCAGCAGCCAAGCAGGGTCTGAGACCCAGTACTTC
TRBJ2-7 TRBV4-3 - TRBD1 CASSQDSRRDIGTGAYEQYF TGCGCCAGCAGCCAAGATAGTCGTCGTGATATCGGGACAGGAGCCTACGAGCAGTACTTC
TRBJ2-5 TRBV12-3/TRBV12-4 - - CASSDSQETQYF TGTGCCAGCAGCGACAGTCAAGAGACCCAGTACTTC
TRBJ2-7 TRBV28 - TRBD2 CASRDFRGAYEQYF TGTGCCAGCAGGGATTTCCGGGGGGCCTACGAGCAGTACTTC
TRBJ2-7 TRBV6-6 - TRBD1 CASRGGQGAYEQYF TGTGCCAGCAGGGGGGGACAGGGGGCCTACGAGCAGTACTTC
TRBJ2-1 TRBV6-7 - TRBD2 CASRTTSGGVDEQFF TGTGCCAGCAGAACCACTAGCGGGGGAGTCGATGAGCAGTTCTTC
TRBJ1-3 TRBV10-3 - - CASGGGGDVNTIYF TGTGCCTCCGGCGGGGGTGGGGATGTAAACACCATATATTTT
TRBJ2-7 TRBV5-6 - - CASSLGTVRGEQYF TGTGCCAGCAGCTTGGGGACAGTCCGCGGAGAGCAGTACTTC
TRBJ2-2 TRBV18 - TRBD1 CASSSGTGHTGELFF TGTGCCAGCTCATCCGGGACAGGGCACACCGGGGAGCTGTTTTTT
TRBJ1-4 TRBV9 - - CASSVALGSNEKLFF TGTGCCAGCAGCGTAGCTTTGGGCTCTAATGAAAAACTGTTTTTT
TRBJ2-3 TRBV18 - - CASSPLTGSTDTQYF TGTGCCAGCTCACCGTTGACGGGGAGCACAGATACGCAGTATTTT
TRBJ2-7 TRBV19 - TRBD2 CASSLAGSYEQYF TGTGCCAGTAGCCTAGCGGGGTCCTACGAGCAGTACTTC
TRBJ2-3 TRBV11-2 few TRBD1 CASSSDRGGSSAGTDTQYF TGTGCCAGCAGCTCGGACAGGGGAGGCTCCTCGGCCGGCACAGATACGCAGTATTTT
TRBJ2-3 TRBV5-1 - - CASTRTEKTSTDTQYF TGCGCCAGCACCAGGACAGAAAAAACTAGCACAGATACGCAGTATTTT
TRBJ2-1 TRBV4-3 - - CASSQVRDSRSYNEQFF TGCGCCAGCAGCCAAGTCCGGGACTCCCGCTCCTACAATGAGCAGTTCTTC
TRBJ1-2 TRBV28 - - CASSSGGRIVGYTF TGTGCCAGCAGTTCCGGAGGGCGGATTGTGGGCTACACCTTC
TRBJ2-5 TRBV4-2 - TRBD2 CASSQDLWTSGGVKETQYF TGTGCCAGCAGCCAAGATCTTTGGACTAGCGGGGGAGTAAAAGAGACCCAGTACTTC
TRBJ2-2 TRBV11-2 - TRBD2 CASSPNRGGLGELFF TGTGCCAGCAGCCCCAACCGGGGGGGGCTCGGGGAGCTGTTTTTT
TRBJ2-1 TRBV2 - TRBD1 CASSRDRGNEQFF TGTGCCAGCAGTCGGGACAGGGGCAATGAGCAGTTCTTC
TRBJ2-7 TRBV24-1 few TRBD1 CATILGGAGGVSYEQYF TGTGCCACCATTTTAGGAGGGGCAGGGGGCGTGTCCTACGAGCAGTACTTC
TRBJ1-6 TRBV9 - TRBD1 CASSATGTVNSPLHF TGTGCCAGCAGCGCCACGGGGACAGTGAATTCACCCCTCCACTTT
TRBJ2-7 TRBV10-2 - TRBD1 CASSRQGVGSYEQYF TGCGCCAGCAGTCGACAGGGGGTAGGCTCCTACGAGCAGTACTTC
TRBJ2-3 TRBV5-1 - TRBD2 CASSLAGLGTDTQYF TGCGCCAGCAGCTTGGCAGGACTAGGAACAGATACGCAGTATTTT
TRBJ2-3 TRBV5-1 - TRBD1 CASSLEGTGFSDTQYF TGCGCCAGCAGCTTGGAGGGGACAGGGTTTTCAGATACGCAGTATTTT
TRBJ1-1 TRBV6-5 - - CASKERAGDSEAFF TGTGCCAGCAAAGAAAGAGCGGGGGATTCTGAAGCTTTCTTT
TRBJ1-5 TRBV4-3 - - CASSQDGAQPQHF TGCGCCAGCAGCCAAGATGGAGCTCAGCCCCAGCATTTT
TRBJ2-4 TRBV20-1 - - CSASGLAKNIQYF TGCAGTGCTAGTGGTCTAGCCAAAAACATTCAGTACTTC
TRBJ1-1 TRBV3-1/TRBV3-2 - TRBD1 CASRLGQGENTEAFF TGTGCCAGCAGGCTAGGACAGGGGGAGAACACTGAAGCTTTCTTT
TRBJ1-4 TRBV3-1/TRBV3-2 - - CASSQDRNTGGEKLFF TGTGCCAGCAGCCAAGATAGGAACACCGGGGGTGAAAAACTGTTTTTT
TRBJ1-6 TRBV5-6 - - CASSLGPRFEYSPLHF TGTGCCAGCAGCTTAGGTCCGAGGTTCGAGTATTCACCCCTCCACTTT
TRBJ1-3 TRBV12-3/TRBV12-4 - - CASSTEPGNTIYF TGTGCCAGCAGTACAGAGCCTGGAAACACCATATATTTT
TRBJ2-7 TRBV6-5 - TRBD1 CASRGTGREQYF TGTGCCAGCAGGGGGACAGGGCGCGAGCAGTACTTC
TRBJ2-1 TRBV4-3 - TRBD2 CASSQDRSYTLAGGYNEQFF TGCGCCAGCAGCCAAGACCGAAGTTATACGCTAGCGGGAGGTTACAATGAGCAGTTCTTC
TRBJ2-2 TRBV7-3 - TRBD2 CASSSLPGLAGSGELFF TGTGCCAGCAGCTCCTTACCCGGACTAGCGGGGTCTGGGGAGCTGTTTTTT
TRBJ2-6 TRBV28 - - CASRDSRVSGANVLTF TGTGCCAGCAGGGACAGTCGGGTATCTGGGGCCAACGTCCTGACTTTC
TRBJ2-7 TRBV10-3 - TRBD1 CAISTNDRAVYEQYF TGTGCCATCAGTACCAACGACAGGGCGGTCTACGAGCAGTACTTC
TRBJ1-1 TRBV12-1 - - CASSLNTQGAGTEAFF TGTGCCAGCAGCCTCAATACCCAGGGGGCTGGCACTGAAGCTTTCTTT
TRBJ1-5 TRBV2 - TRBD1 CASRDRGRGNQPQHF TGTGCCAGTCGGGACAGGGGGCGAGGGAATCAGCCCCAGCATTTT
TRBJ1-1 TRBV7-9 - - CASSYRSRDTEAFF TGTGCCAGCAGCTACAGGTCCCGGGACACTGAAGCTTTCTTT
TRBJ1-1 TRBV3-1/TRBV3-2 - - CASSQRGTGNTEAFF TGTGCCAGCAGCCAAAGGGGAACAGGGAACACTGAAGCTTTCTTT
TRBJ1-5 TRBV6-1 once - CASSERGQVDQPQHF TGTGCCAGCAGTGAAAGGGGACAAGTGGATCAGCCCCAGCATTTT
TRBJ1-5 TRBV7-2 - TRBD1 CASSLFGTGLNQPQHF TGTGCCAGCAGCTTGTTCGGGACAGGGTTGAATCAGCCCCAGCATTTT
TRBJ2-1 TRBV11-2 - - CASSLVSQNNEQFF TGTGCCAGCAGCTTAGTTTCCCAGAACAATGAGCAGTTCTTC
TRBJ1-6 TRBV7-2 - - CASSPSGGTNNSPLHF TGTGCCAGCAGCCCTAGCGGCGGGACAAATAATTCACCCCTCCACTTT